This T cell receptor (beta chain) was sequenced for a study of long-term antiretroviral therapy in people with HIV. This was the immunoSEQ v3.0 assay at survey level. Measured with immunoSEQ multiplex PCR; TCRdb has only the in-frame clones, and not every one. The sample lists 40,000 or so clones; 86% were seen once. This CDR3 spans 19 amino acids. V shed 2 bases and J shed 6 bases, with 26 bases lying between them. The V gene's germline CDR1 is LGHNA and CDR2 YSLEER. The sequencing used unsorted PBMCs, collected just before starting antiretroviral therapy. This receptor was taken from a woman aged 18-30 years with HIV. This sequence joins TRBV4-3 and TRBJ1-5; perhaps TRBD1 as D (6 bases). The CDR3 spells CASSQWIFFHRVFCQPQHF. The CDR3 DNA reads TGCGCCAGCAGCCAATGGATTTTTTTTCACAGGGTATTTTGTCAGCCCCAGCATTTT.